The sequence of this T cell receptor (beta chain) was determined in a study of blood T cell repertoires in COVID-19. Whole-study context: In each case, the material was cDNA or gDNA derived from T cells, B-cell-depleted T cells, or PBMCs.

Original handling: For nucleated cells, counts were estimated from reference gene primer amplification. Assay: immunoSEQ multiplex PCR; the TCRdb copy retains only in-frame clones and omits some. Clone size and V and J calls were adopted from that table, with D and trimming inferred from the DNA. Of 400,000 or so clones in the sample, 70% to 90% are singletons; the top ten hold roughly 0.78%. This CDR3 has 16 amino acids. After removal of 4 bases from V and 6 bases from J, the junction contained 9 bases not matched to a gene. Germline V lookup: CDR1 SGHNT, CDR2 YYREEE (reference sequence). Patients of the Seattle cohort, enrolled during active infection, were followed longitudinally.

Sequenced: peripheral blood. The source is a man aged 18-30 years with COVID-19, enrolled during active disease. The gene calls are TRBV5-4 and TRBJ1-6; TRBD1 matches 8 bases. CDR3 sequence: CASSPLQGAGNSPLHF. CDR3 DNA sequence: TGTGCCAGCAGCCCACTCCAGGGGGCGGGTAATTCACCCCTCCACTTT.